Sequencing of this T cell receptor beta chain was carried out in a study of regulatory T cells in long-lasting Graves disease. Assembly of TCR beta libraries relied on iRepertoire HTBI primers together with Arm-PCR of CDR3 regions. One entry per CDR3 protein, called by TCRdb with MiXCR from the multiplex PCR reads. The table has about 620,000 distinct CDR3 sequences, 16% seen once; the top ten hold 15% to 20%. There are many counts of this clonotype. The time point was: newly diagnosed GD, antithyroid drugs for less than 3 months. PBMC-derived RNA was used for the TCR library. The same data also went into a second study, on T cells in Graves' hyperthyroidism and ophthalmopathy.

The sample consisted of peripheral blood mononuclear cells (PBMCs), taken at new diagnosis, from a patient treated with antithyroid drugs. The TCR originated in a woman in her twenties or thirties with Graves disease.

The CDR3 sequence: CASIGDSLYEQYF. CDR3 coding DNA: TGTGCCAGCATAGGGGACAGCCTTTACGAGCAGTACTTC. The chain couples TRBV6-1 to TRBJ2-7, with TRBD1 matching 7 bases. V was clipped by 7 bases and J by 4 bases; unmatched bases: 7. The CDR3 has 13 amino acids. Germline V gene lookup returns CDR1 MNHNS and CDR2 SASEGT.